The clone carrying this T cell receptor (beta chain) was counted once. V was trimmed by 3 bases and J by 1 base, leaving 6 bases between them. The CDR3 runs to 13 residues. Germline CDR1 and CDR2: SEHNR and FQNEAQ (reference sequence). Only in-frame clones appear in the TCRdb table, and some are missing; sequencing was by immunoSEQ multiplex PCR. The sample includes approximately 96,000 clones, about 89% seen only once; the top ten take around a tenth. The entry originates in a study of T cell responses to AZD1222 COVID-19 vaccine. Recipients boosted at about 4 weeks or about 12 weeks are pooled. Sample: peripheral blood, taken 28 days after the second AZD1222 dose. The chain carries TRBV7-9 and TRBJ1-1; D is undetermined. This TCR was sampled from an adult who received the AZD1222 COVID-19 vaccine. CDR3 DNA sequence: TGTGCCAGCAGCTTCTCCGGGAACACTGAAGCTTTCTTT. This gives the protein CASSFSGNTEAFF.